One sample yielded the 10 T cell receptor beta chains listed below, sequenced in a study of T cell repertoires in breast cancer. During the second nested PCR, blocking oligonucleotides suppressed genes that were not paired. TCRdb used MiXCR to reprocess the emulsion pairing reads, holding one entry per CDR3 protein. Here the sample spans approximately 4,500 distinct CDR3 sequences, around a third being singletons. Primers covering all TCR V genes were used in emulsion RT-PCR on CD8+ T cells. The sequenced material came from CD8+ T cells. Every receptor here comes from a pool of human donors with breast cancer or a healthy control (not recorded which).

This chain's CDR3 is CASSFGTSEYNEQFF. The CDR3 coding sequence is TGTGCCAGCAGTTTCGGGACTAGCGAATACAATGAGCAGTTCTTC. The chain links TRBV27 to TRBJ2-1; TRBD2 aligns across 10 bases. Trimming took 3 bases from V and 4 from J; bases not matched to a gene: 3. The CDR3 has 15 residues. Germline CDR1 is MNHEY and CDR2 is SMNVEV (reference sequence).

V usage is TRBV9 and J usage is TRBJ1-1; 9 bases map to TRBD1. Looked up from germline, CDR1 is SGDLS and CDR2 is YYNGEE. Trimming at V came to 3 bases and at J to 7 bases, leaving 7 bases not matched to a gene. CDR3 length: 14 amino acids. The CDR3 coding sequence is TGTGCCAGCAGCGAAAAGACAGGGGGTATTGAAGCTTTCTTT. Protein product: CASSEKTGGIEAFF.

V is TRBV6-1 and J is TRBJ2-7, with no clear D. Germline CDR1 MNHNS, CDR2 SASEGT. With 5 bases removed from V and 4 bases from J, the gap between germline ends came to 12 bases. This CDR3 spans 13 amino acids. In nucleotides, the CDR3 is TGTGCCAGCAGTTACAGAGACCTATACGAGCAGTACTTC. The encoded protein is CASSYRDLYEQYF.

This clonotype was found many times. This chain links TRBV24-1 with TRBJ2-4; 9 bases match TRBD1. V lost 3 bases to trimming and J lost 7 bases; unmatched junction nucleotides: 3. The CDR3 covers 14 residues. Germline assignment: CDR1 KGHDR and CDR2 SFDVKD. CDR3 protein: CATSDGGQGNIQYF. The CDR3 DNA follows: TGTGCCACCAGTGATGGTGGACAGGGGAACATTCAGTACTTC.

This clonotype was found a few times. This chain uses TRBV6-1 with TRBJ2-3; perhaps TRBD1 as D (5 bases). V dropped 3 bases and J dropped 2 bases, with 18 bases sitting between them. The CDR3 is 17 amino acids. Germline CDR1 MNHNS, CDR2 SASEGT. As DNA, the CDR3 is TGTGCCAGCAGTGATCCCGGACATCAACTATCCACAGATACGCAGTATTTT. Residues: CASSDPGHQLSTDTQYF.

DNA of the CDR3: TGCAGTGCAGGACGGGATCCTTCCGGATACAATGAGCAGTTCTTC. This sequence encodes CSAGRDPSGYNEQFF. The V gene is TRBV20-1, the J gene TRBJ2-1; tentatively, D is TRBD2 (5 bases). V gave up 6 bases and J gave up 4 bases, with 19 bases separating them. The CDR3 sequence is 15 residues long. From germline, CDR1 is DFQATT and CDR2 SNEGSKA (reference sequence).

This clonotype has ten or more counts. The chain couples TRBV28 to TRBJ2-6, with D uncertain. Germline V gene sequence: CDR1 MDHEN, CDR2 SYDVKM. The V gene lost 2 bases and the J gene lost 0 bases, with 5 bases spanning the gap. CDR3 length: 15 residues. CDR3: CASSLGRSGANVLTF. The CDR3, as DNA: TGTGCCAGCAGTTTAGGTCGCTCTGGGGCCAACGTCCTGACTTTC. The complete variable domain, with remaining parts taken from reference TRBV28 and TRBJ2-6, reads DVKVTQSSRYLVKRTGEKVFLECVQDMDHENMFWYRQDPGLGLRLIYFSYDVKMKEKGDIPEGYSVSREKKERFSLILESASTNQTSMYLCASSLGRSGANVLTFGAGSRLTVL.

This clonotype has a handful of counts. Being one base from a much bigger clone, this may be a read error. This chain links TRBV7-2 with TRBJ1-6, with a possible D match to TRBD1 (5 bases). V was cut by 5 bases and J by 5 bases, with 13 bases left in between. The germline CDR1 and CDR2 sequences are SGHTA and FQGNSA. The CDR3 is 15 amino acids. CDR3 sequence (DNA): TGTGCCAGCAGCCTTCGGGGGAACAATAATTCACCCCTCCACTTT. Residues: CASSLRGNNNSPLHF. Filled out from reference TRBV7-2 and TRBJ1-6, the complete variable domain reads GAGVSQSPSNKVTEKGKDVELRCDPISGHTALYWYRQSLGQGLEFLIYFQGNSAPDKSGLPSDRFSAERTGGSVSTLTIQRTQQEDSAVYLCASSLRGNNNSPLHFGNGTRLTVT.

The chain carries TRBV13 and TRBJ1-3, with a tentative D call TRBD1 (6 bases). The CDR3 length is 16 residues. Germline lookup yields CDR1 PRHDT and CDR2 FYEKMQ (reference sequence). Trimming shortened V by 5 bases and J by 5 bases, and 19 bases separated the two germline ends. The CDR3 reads CASSTRDTGYRNTIYF. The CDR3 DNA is TGTGCCAGCAGCACCCGGGACACGGGATACAGAAACACCATATATTTT. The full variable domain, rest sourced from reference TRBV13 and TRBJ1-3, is AAGVIQSPRHLIKEKRETATLKCYPIPRHDTVYWYQQGPGQDPQFLISFYEKMQSDKGSIPDRFSAQQFSDYHSELNMSSLELGDSALYFCASSTRDTGYRNTIYFGEGSWLTVV.

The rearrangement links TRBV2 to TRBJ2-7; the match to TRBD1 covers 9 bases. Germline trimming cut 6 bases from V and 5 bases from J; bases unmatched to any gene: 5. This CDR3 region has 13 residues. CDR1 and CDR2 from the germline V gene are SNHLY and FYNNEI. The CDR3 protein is CASRGQGLNEQYF. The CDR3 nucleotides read TGTGCCAGCAGGGGACAGGGTCTCAACGAGCAGTACTTC.